The clone carrying this T cell receptor beta chain was seen only once. Other DNA sequences within the sample encode an identical CDR3. Produced via immunoSEQ multiplex PCR; TCRdb's table is partial and in-frame only. The table records 350,000 to 550,000 clones, around 89% of them present only once. The sample is drawn from a study of blood T cell repertoires in COVID-19. Sequenced material: peripheral blood. The sequence derives from a woman in her 30s with acute or convalescent COVID-19.

In nucleotides, the CDR3 is TGTGCCAGCAGCGCCGGGACAGGGGGAGGGCAGCCCCAGCATTTT. This codes for CASSAGTGGGQPQHF. The rearrangement uses TRBV9 and TRBJ1-5; TRBD1 matches at 11 bases. V shed 3 bases and J 7 bases; nucleotides not matched to a gene: 6. Germline V lookup: CDR1 SGDLS, CDR2 YYNGEE. The CDR3 spans 15 residues.